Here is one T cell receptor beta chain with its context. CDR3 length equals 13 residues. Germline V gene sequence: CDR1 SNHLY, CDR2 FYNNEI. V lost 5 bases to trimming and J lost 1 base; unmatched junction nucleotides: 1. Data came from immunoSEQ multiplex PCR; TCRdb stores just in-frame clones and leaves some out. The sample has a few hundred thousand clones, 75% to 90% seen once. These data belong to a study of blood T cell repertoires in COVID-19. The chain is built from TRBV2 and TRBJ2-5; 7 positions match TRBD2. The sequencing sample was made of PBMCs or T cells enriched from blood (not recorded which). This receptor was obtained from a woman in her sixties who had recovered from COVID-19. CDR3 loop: CASSSGVQETQYF. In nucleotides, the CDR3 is TGTGCCAGCAGTAGCGGGGTCCAAGAGACCCAGTACTTC.